Each of the 21 T cell receptor beta chains below was sequenced from the same sample in a study of response to subunit inactivated influenza vaccine. TCRdb redid the calling of the RT-PCR reads with MiXCR, one entry per CDR3 protein. The table has a few hundred thousand distinct CDR3 sequences, 20% to 25% seen once. Source: PBMCs from blood, taken less than 22 months after vaccination. These receptors came from a man in his fifties or sixties who received an inactivated influenza vaccine.

This clonotype has more than one count but fewer than ten. The V and J genes are TRBV7-9 and TRBJ1-6; weak D call: TRBD1 (5 bases). The ends were cut back, 1 base at V and 3 bases at J, with 13 bases in the middle. This CDR3 is built from 17 residues. Germline V gene lookup returns CDR1 SEHNR and CDR2 FQNEAQ (reference sequence). The CDR3 bases are TGTGCCAGCAGCTTAGGGAGGAGGGGTCTCTATAATTCACCCCTCCACTTT. Translating it yields CASSLGRRGLYNSPLHF.

This clonotype was found a few times. This chain links TRBV20-1 with TRBJ1-4; D is uncertain. This CDR3 region has 13 residues. V lost 0 bases and J 7 bases, leaving 9 bases between the germline ends. CDR1 is DFQATT and CDR2 is SNEGSKA in the germline V gene (reference sequence). The CDR3 DNA sequence: TGCAGTGCTAGAGACAGGTGGGGTGAAAAACTGTTTTTT. Its translation is CSARDRWGEKLFF.

This chain uses TRBV10-3 with TRBJ2-1; 8 bases map to TRBD2. The V gene end was trimmed by 2 bases and the J gene end by 6 bases; junction bases not matched to a gene: 6. Germline V CDR1 and CDR2: ENHRY, SYGVKD. The length of the CDR3 is 15 residues. CDR3 protein: CAISEPLAGSNEQFF. Written as DNA, the CDR3 is TGTGCCATCAGTGAGCCGTTAGCGGGAAGCAATGAGCAGTTCTTC.

This clonotype came up a few times. This chain uses TRBV7-9 with TRBJ1-3; D may be TRBD1 (6 bases). Trimming removed 4 bases from V and 4 bases from J, with 11 bases in between. CDR3 length: 14 residues. Per germline, CDR1 SEHNR and CDR2 FQNEAQ (reference sequence). The DNA of the CDR3 is TGTGCCAGCAGCTCACAGGGTTACGGAAACACCATATATTTT. Residues: CASSSQGYGNTIYF.

Regarding this clonotype: One junction end does not reproduce the germline sequence, and a read error may be involved. The chain recombines TRBV10-3 with TRBJ2-3; TRBD2 aligns across 14 bases. CDR1 and CDR2 (germline): ENHRY, SYGVKD. The CDR3 has 18 amino acids. The CDR3 here is CAIRMTSGGAKLEDTQCF. The CDR3 region has the DNA TGTGCCATCAGGATGACTAGCGGGGGGGCCAAGTTGGAAGATACGCAGTGTTTT.

The table lists this clonotype with a few counts. The V and J genes are TRBV19 and TRBJ2-2; TRBD1 agrees at 8 bases. This CDR3 region has 15 residues. Looked up from germline, CDR1 is LNHDA and CDR2 is SQIVND (reference sequence). Trimming at V came to 4 bases and at J to 4 bases, leaving 5 bases not matched to a gene. This chain's CDR3 is CASSTGGSITGELFF. The CDR3 DNA reads TGTGCCAGTAGTACAGGGGGCTCAATCACCGGGGAGCTGTTTTTT. Filled out from reference TRBV19 and TRBJ2-2, the complete variable domain reads DGGITQSPKYLFRKEGQNVTLSCEQNLNHDAMYWYRQDPGQGLRLIYYSQIVNDFQKGDIAEGYSVSREKKESFPLTVTSAQKNPTAFYLCASSTGGSITGELFFGEGSRLTVL.

V usage is TRBV19 and J usage is TRBJ1-5; TRBD1 agrees at 8 bases. V lost 3 bases to trimming and J lost 6 bases; unmatched junction nucleotides: 10. CDR1 and CDR2 (germline): LNHDA, SQIVND (reference sequence). This CDR3 spans 16 amino acids. In DNA form, the CDR3 reads TGTGCCAGTAGTATTAGAGGACAGGGAGATCTTCAGCCCCAGCATTTT. The encoded protein is CASSIRGQGDLQPQHF.

V is TRBV7-9 and J is TRBJ2-2; D is perhaps TRBD1 or TRBD2 (5 bases each). CDR3 length equals 15 residues. Germline V lookup: CDR1 SEHNR, CDR2 FQNEAQ (reference sequence). The V gene lost 7 bases and the J gene lost 1 base, with 13 bases spanning the gap. The CDR3 loop reads CASNTGTGNTGELFF. CDR3 nucleotides: TGTGCCAGCAACACCGGGACGGGGAACACCGGGGAGCTGTTTTTT.

This clonotype showed up just a few times. This chain joins TRBV6-5 and TRBJ1-1; D gene ambiguous. Per the germline V gene, CDR1 is MNHEY and CDR2 is SVGAGI. The CDR3 has 13 residues. Trimming left V 4 bases short and J 6 bases short, with 12 bases between. In nucleotides, the CDR3 is TGTGCCAGCAGTTTCGGTCGGGCAGCTGAAGCTTTCTTT. Translation: CASSFGRAAEAFF.

The chain joins TRBV15 to TRBJ2-1; TRBD2 might be the D (6 bases). Trimming stripped 5 bases from V and 2 bases from J, with 13 bases between. This CDR3 has 15 amino acids. Germline lookup yields CDR1 LNHNV and CDR2 YYDKDF (reference sequence). The CDR3 nucleotides are TGTGCCACCAGCTCCCGGGGGAGTCCCTACAATGAGCAGTTCTTC. It codes for CATSSRGSPYNEQFF.

This chain uses TRBV28 with TRBJ2-1; D perhaps matches TRBD2 (6 bases). Per germline, CDR1 MDHEN and CDR2 SYDVKM. The CDR3 sequence is 15 residues long. Trimming removed 5 bases from V and 4 bases from J, with 15 bases in between. As DNA, the CDR3 is TGTGCCAGCAGTGGCGGAGGGTTAGCGTACAATGAGCAGTTCTTC. Translation: CASSGGGLAYNEQFF.

This clonotype was observed a few times. The chain carries TRBV29-1 and TRBJ2-1; 11 positions agree with TRBD2. The length of the CDR3 is 16 residues. Germline CDR1 is SQVTM and CDR2 is ANQGSEA. The ends lost 3 bases at V and 3 bases at J; junction bases unmatched: 7. The CDR3 DNA sequence: TGCAGCGTTGAGTGGGTAGCGGGAGGGTTCTACAATGAGCAGTTCTTC. Its protein is CSVEWVAGGFYNEQFF.

The gene calls are TRBV6-5 and TRBJ2-5, with unresolved D. The V end lost 0 bases, the J end lost 2 bases, and 4 bases lay between the germline ends. CDR3 length: 13 residues. In germline, CDR1 is MNHEY, CDR2 SVGAGI. In nucleotides, the CDR3 is TGTGCCAGCAGTTACTCAGGGCAAGAGACCCAGTACTTC. It yields the protein CASSYSGQETQYF.

This clonotype was observed once. The junction departs from germline at one end; a sequencing error may be responsible. The rearrangement uses TRBV27 and TRBJ1-1, with D possibly matching TRBD1 (6 bases). Germline values: CDR1 MNHEY, CDR2 SMNVEV (reference sequence). The CDR3 covers 14 residues. The CDR3 reads CASSLLQGSTEALF. DNA for the CDR3: TGTGCCAGCAGTTTGTTACAGGGTAGCACTGAAGCTTTGTTT.

This clonotype was observed a handful of times. The chain couples TRBV29-1 to TRBJ2-2; perhaps TRBD2 as D (6 bases). V lost 3 bases and J lost 5, with 13 bases in between. CDR1 and CDR2 from the germline V gene are SQVTM and ANQGSEA. This CDR3 has 14 amino acids. The DNA of the CDR3 is TGCAGCGTTGATTTGGGGGGATGGACCGGGGAGCTGTTTTTT. This encodes CSVDLGGWTGELFF.

The chain links TRBV12-3 or TRBV12-4 to TRBJ2-1, with D possibly matching TRBD2 (6 bases). V shed 8 bases and J shed 0 bases, with 14 bases lying between them. The CDR3 consists of 15 residues. Written as DNA, the CDR3 is TGTGCCAGCCTTAGCGGTCGGGGCTCCTACAATGAGCAGTTCTTC. It yields the protein CASLSGRGSYNEQFF.

This clonotype has a handful of counts. V gene TRBV20-1 combines with J gene TRBJ1-5; D might be TRBD1 (6 bases). V lost 2 bases, J lost 9 bases, and 14 bases lay in between. The germline V gene encodes CDR1 DFQATT and CDR2 SNEGSKA (reference sequence). The CDR3 has 13 amino acids. The CDR3, as DNA: TGCAGTGCTAGACAGGGGATCGTCCGGCCCCAGCATTTT. Protein product: CSARQGIVRPQHF.

The rearrangement joins TRBV29-1 to TRBJ1-1; TRBD1 matches 9 bases. This CDR3 is built from 14 residues. V lost 7 bases to trimming and J lost 3 bases; unmatched junction nucleotides: 9. Germline loops: CDR1 SQVTM, CDR2 ANQGSEA. CDR3 loop: CSAETGGGDTEAFF. CDR3 coding DNA: TGCAGCGCCGAAACAGGGGGCGGGGACACTGAAGCTTTCTTT.

The chain employs TRBV10-2 and TRBJ2-1; D not certain. V lost 2 bases to trimming and J lost 5 bases, with 1 base between them. From germline, CDR1 is WSHSY and CDR2 SAAADI. This CDR3 contains 11 residues. CDR3 sequence: CASSENNEQFF. CDR3 nucleotide sequence: TGCGCCAGCAGTGAGAACAATGAGCAGTTCTTC.

This clonotype came up a few times. The V call is TRBV7-2, the J call TRBJ1-5, with D maybe TRBD1 (6 bases). The CDR3 sequence is 12 residues long. Per germline, CDR1 SGHTA and CDR2 FQGNSA. V was trimmed by 4 bases and J by 7 bases, leaving 8 bases between them. CDR3 residues: CASSSQGQPQHF. The CDR3 DNA is TGTGCCAGCAGCTCCCAGGGGCAGCCCCAGCATTTT.

The chain uses TRBV28 and TRBJ2-5; D is possibly TRBD2 (6 bases). In germline, CDR1 is MDHEN, CDR2 SYDVKM. V lost 6 bases to trimming and J lost 5 bases, with 13 bases between them. The CDR3 spans 13 residues. In DNA form, the CDR3 reads TGTGCCAGCAGCCGGACTATTCGGGAGACCCAGTACTTC. Protein product: CASSRTIRETQYF. Drawing the rest from reference TRBV28 and TRBJ2-5, the complete variable domain is DVKVTQSSRYLVKRTGEKVFLECVQDMDHENMFWYRQDPGLGLRLIYFSYDVKMKEKGDIPEGYSVSREKKERFSLILESASTNQTSMYLCASSRTIRETQYFGPGTRLLVL.